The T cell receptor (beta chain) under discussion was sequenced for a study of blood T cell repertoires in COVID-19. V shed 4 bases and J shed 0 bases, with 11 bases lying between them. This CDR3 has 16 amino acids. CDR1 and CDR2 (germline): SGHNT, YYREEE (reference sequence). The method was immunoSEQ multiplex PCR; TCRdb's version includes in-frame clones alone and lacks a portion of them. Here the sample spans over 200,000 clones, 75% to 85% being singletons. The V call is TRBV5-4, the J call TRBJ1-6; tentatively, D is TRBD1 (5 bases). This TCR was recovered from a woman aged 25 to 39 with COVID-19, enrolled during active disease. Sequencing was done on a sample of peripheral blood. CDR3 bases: TGTGCCAGCAGCCGCGGGGCGGACTCCTATAATTCACCCCTCCACTTT. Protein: CASSRGADSYNSPLHF.